This T cell receptor (beta chain) was obtained from a study of graft-versus-host responses after intestinal transplantation. In the study overall: Each patient got anti-thymocyte globulin induction, then tacrolimus and steroids for around three years. Study-wide points: Marrow from the recipient contained GvH clones, some of which had appeared first in ileum or blood. Peak GvH clone levels in circulation were associated with early post-transplant HvG declines. Allografts carried high graft-versus-host to host-versus-graft clonal ratios in patients having graft-donor T cell macrochimerism.

CDR3 length: 12 residues. V was cut by 0 bases and J by 7 bases, with 6 bases left in between. CDR1 is SGHTA, CDR2 FQGTGA, per germline. In regard to this clone: The target antigen is unknown.

Assay used: immunoSEQ multiplex PCR; TCRdb lists only in-frame clones, some missing. Among about 19,000 clones listed, approximately 70% were seen once. Processing released intraepithelial and lamina propria lymphocytes from the graft tissue. This TCR was recovered from a human patient who received an intestinal transplant, so some T cells may come from the graft donor. The material sequenced was ileum tissue, taken about 21 days after intestinal transplant. The chain joins TRBV7-3 to TRBJ1-2, with D possibly TRBD1 on 6 matching bases. The CDR3 is CASSLTGGGYTF. In DNA, the CDR3 is TGTGCCAGCAGCTTAACAGGGGGTGGCTACACCTTC.